The clone carrying this T cell receptor (beta chain) was detected many times. The antigen is not known. This sample was included in a study of regulatory T cells in long-lasting Graves disease. Study results and caveats: Gene preferences differed: TRBV28, TRBJ1-2, TRBJ2-5 in persistent cases.

The germline V gene has CDR1 GTSNPN and CDR2 SVGIG (reference sequence). V dropped 0 bases and J dropped 3 bases, with 8 bases sitting between them. This CDR3 is 13 amino acids long. Time point described: newly diagnosed GD, antithyroid drugs for less than 3 months. After RNA was extracted from PBMCs, the TCR library was made from it. iRepertoire HTBI primers and Arm-PCR of CDR3 regions built TCR beta libraries. In TCRdb, the multiplex PCR reads were re-called with MiXCR into one record per CDR3 protein. Among fewer than 550,000 distinct CDR3 sequences, roughly 16% were seen once, and the ten largest hold 20% to 25%. This sample was also put to use in a study of T cells in Graves' hyperthyroidism and ophthalmopathy.

This specimen consisted of peripheral blood mononuclear cells (PBMCs), obtained at new diagnosis, from a patient treated with antithyroid drugs. The V gene is TRBV30, the J gene TRBJ1-1; no clear D. This TCR came from a woman aged 35-65 years with Graves disease. CDR3 region: CAWSVLGYTEAFF. The CDR3, as DNA: TGTGCCTGGAGTGTACTAGGATACACTGAAGCTTTCTTT.